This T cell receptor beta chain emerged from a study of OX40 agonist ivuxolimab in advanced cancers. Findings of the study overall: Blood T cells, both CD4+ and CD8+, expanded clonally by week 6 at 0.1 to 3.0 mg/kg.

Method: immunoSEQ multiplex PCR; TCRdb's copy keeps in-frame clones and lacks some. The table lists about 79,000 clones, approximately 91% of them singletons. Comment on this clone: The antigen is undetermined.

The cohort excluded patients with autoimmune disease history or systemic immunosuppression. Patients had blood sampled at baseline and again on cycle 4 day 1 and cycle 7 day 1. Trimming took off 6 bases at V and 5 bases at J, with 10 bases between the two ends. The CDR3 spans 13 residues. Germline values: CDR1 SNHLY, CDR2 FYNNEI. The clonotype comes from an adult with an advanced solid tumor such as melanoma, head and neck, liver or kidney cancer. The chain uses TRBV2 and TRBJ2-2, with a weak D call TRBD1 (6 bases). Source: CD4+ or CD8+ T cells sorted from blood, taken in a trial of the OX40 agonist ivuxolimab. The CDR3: CASRQGSTGELFF. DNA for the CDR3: TGTGCCAGCAGGCAGGGGAGTACCGGGGAGCTGTTTTTT.